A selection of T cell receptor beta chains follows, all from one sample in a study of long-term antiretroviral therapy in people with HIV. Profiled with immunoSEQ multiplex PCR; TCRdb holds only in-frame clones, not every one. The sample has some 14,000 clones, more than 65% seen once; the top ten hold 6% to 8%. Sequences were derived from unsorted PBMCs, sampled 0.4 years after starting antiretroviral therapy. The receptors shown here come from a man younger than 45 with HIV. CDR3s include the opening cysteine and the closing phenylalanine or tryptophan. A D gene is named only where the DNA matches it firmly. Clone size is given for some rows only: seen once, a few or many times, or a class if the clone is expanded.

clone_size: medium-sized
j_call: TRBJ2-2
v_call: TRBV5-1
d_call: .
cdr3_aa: CASSFGPAPGELFF
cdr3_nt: TGCGCCAGCAGCTTCGGACCAGCGCCCGGGGAGCTGTTTTTT

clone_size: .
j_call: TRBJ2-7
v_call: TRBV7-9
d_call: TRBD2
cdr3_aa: CASSSTSGRGRSYEQYF
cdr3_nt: TGTGCCAGCAGCTCGACTAGCGGGAGGGGACGTTCCTACGAGCAGTACTTC

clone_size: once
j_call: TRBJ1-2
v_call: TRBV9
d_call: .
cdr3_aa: CASSVFRTNYGYTF
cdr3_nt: TGTGCCAGCAGCGTATTTCGGACAAACTATGGCTACACCTTC

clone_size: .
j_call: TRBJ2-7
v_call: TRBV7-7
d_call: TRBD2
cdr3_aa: CASSVLAGREQYF
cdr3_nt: TGTGCTAGCAGCGTGCTAGCGGGAAGGGAGCAGTACTTC

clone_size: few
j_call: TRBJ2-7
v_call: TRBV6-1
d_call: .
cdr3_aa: CASRLTGNEQYF
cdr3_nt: TGTGCCAGCAGACTAACAGGGAACGAGCAGTACTTC

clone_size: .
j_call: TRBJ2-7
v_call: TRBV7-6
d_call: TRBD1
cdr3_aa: CASSLGPGTGGARQYF
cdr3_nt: TGTGCCAGCAGCTTAGGACCCGGGACAGGGGGCGCCCGGCAGTACTTC

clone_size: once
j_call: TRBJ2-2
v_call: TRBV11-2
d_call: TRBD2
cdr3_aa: CASSSPGLGLNTGELFF
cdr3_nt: TGTGCCAGCAGCTCTCCCGGACTAGGTTTGAACACCGGGGAGCTGTTTTTT

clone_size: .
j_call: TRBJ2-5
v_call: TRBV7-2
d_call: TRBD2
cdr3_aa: CASSLGRTSAQETQYF
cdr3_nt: TGTGCCAGCAGCTTAGGCCGGACTAGCGCGCAAGAGACCCAGTACTTC

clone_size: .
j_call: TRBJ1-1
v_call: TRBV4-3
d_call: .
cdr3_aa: CASSQDSGKEAFF
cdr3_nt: TGCGCCAGCAGCCAAGACTCAGGGAAGGAAGCTTTCTTT

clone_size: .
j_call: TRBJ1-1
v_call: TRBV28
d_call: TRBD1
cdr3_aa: CASSLGQQKNTEAFF
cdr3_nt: TGTGCCAGCAGTTTGGGACAGCAAAAGAACACTGAAGCTTTCTTT

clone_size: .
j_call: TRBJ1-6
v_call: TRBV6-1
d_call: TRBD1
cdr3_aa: CASTETGENSPLHF
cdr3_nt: TGTGCCAGCACGGAGACAGGGGAAAATTCACCCCTCCACTTT

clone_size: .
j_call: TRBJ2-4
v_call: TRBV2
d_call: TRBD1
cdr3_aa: CASRDRGPAKNIQYF
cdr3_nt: TGTGCCAGCAGGGACAGGGGGCCAGCCAAAAACATTCAGTACTTC

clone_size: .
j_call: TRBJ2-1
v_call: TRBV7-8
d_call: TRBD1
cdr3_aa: CASSHGGQGLYNEQFF
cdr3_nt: TGTGCCAGCAGCCACGGGGGACAGGGACTCTACAATGAGCAGTTCTTC

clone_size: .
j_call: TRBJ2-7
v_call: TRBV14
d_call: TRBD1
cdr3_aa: CASSQDGRGLLGEQYF
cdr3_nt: TGTGCCAGCAGCCAAGATGGCAGGGGGCTGTTGGGTGAGCAGTACTTC

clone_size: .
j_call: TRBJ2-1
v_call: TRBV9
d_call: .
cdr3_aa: CASSAGTNTYNEQFF
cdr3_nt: TGTGCCAGCAGCGCTGGGACGAATACCTACAATGAGCAGTTCTTC

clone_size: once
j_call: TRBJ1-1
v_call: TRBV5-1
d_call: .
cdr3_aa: CASSPGHLGAEAFF
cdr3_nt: TGCGCCAGCAGCCCCGGACACCTTGGCGCTGAAGCTTTCTTT

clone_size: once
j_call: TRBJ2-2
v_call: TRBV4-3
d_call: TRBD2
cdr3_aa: CASSQFGTSRTGELFF
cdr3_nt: TGCGCCAGCAGCCAATTCGGGACTAGTCGCACCGGGGAGCTGTTTTTT

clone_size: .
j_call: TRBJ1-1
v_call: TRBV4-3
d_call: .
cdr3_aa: CASSQEGQPNTEAFF
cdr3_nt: TGCGCCAGCAGCCAAGAAGGACAGCCGAACACTGAAGCTTTCTTT

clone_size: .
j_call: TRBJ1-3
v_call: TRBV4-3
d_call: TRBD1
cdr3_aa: CASSQDSGGKAGNTIYF
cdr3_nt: TGCGCCAGCAGCCAAGATTCAGGGGGCAAAGCTGGAAACACCATATATTTT

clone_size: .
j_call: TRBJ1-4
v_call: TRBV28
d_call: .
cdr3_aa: CASSTLNEKLFF
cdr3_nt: TGTGCCAGCAGTACCCTTAATGAAAAACTGTTTTTT

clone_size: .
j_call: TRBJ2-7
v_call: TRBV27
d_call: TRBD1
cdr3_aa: CASSLLDRGVSEQYF
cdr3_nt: TGTGCCAGCAGTCTATTGGACAGGGGGGTTAGCGAGCAGTACTTC

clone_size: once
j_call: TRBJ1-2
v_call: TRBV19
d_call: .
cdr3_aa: CASGGPKGGYTF
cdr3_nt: TGTGCCAGTGGGGGGCCGAAGGGTGGCTACACCTTC

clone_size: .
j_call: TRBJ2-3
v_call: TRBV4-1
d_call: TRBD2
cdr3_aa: CASSQNKGLAGGHITDTQYF
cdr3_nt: TGCGCCAGCAGCCAAAACAAGGGACTAGCGGGGGGACATATCACAGATACGCAGTATTTT

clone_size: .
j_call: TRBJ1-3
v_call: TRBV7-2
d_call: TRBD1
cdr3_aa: CASSLHGTGGSGNTIYF
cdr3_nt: TGTGCCAGCAGCCTCCACGGGACAGGGGGATCTGGAAACACCATATATTTT

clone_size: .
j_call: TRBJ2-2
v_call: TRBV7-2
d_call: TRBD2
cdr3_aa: CASSMSPSGLGGELFF
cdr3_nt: TGTGCCAGCAGTATGTCTCCTAGCGGTCTGGGCGGGGAGCTGTTTTTT

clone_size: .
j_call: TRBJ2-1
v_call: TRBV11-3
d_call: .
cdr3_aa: CASSLGGSNSRYNEQFF
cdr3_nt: TGTGCCAGCAGCTTAGGGGGCTCGAACTCTCGCTACAATGAGCAGTTCTTC

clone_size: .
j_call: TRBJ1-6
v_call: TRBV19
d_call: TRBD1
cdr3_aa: CASSLSTGQGRNSPLHF
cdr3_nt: TGTGCCAGTAGCCTTTCCACCGGACAGGGGAGGAATTCACCCCTCCACTTT

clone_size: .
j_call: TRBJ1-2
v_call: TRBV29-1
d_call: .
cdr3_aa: CSVEPAQEYGYTF
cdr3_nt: TGCAGCGTTGAACCGGCTCAGGAGTATGGCTACACCTTC

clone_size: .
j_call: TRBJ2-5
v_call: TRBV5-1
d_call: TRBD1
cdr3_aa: CASSAPPGGQETQYF
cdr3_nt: TGCGCCAGCAGCGCGCCCCCAGGGGGCCAAGAGACCCAGTACTTC

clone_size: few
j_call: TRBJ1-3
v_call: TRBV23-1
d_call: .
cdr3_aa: CASFRAGAGNTIYF
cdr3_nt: TGCGCCAGCTTCCGGGCCGGGGCAGGAAACACCATATATTTT

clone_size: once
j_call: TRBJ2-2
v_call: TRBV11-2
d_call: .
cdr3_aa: CASSFPGSLPGELFF
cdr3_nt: TGTGCCAGCAGCTTCCCAGGGAGTTTGCCCGGGGAGCTGTTTTTT

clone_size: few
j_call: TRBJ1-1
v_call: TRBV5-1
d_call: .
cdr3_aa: CASSLGSRSTEAFF
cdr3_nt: TGCGCCAGCAGCTTGGGGTCTCGGAGCACTGAAGCTTTCTTT

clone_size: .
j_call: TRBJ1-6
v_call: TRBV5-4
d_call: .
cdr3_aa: CASSLTGYNSPLHF
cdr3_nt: TGTGCCAGCAGCTTGACAGGTTATAATTCACCCCTCCACTTT

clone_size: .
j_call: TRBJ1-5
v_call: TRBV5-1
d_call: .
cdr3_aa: CASSQYSGTGPQHF
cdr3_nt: TGCGCCAGCAGTCAGTATTCCGGGACCGGGCCCCAGCATTTT

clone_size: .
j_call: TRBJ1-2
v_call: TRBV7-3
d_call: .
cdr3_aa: CASSPTEGGNYGYTF
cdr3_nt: TGTGCCAGCAGCCCTACGGAGGGAGGAAACTATGGCTACACCTTC

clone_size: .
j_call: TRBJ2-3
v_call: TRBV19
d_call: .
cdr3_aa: CASSILGVPSTDTQYF
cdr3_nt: TGTGCCAGTAGTATTCTGGGGGTCCCTAGCACAGATACGCAGTATTTT

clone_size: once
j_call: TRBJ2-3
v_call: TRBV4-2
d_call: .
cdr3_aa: CASSQDWIRAENTDTQYF
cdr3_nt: TGTGCCAGCAGCCAAGATTGGATCCGAGCGGAGAACACAGATACGCAGTATTTT

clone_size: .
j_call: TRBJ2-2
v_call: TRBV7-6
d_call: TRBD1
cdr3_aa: CASSLALTGSGELFF
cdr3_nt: TGTGCCAGCAGCTTAGCCCTGACAGGGAGCGGGGAGCTGTTTTTT

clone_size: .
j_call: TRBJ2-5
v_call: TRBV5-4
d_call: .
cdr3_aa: CASSAGSGLQETQYF
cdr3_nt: TGTGCCAGCAGCGCGGGTAGCGGCCTCCAAGAGACCCAGTACTTC

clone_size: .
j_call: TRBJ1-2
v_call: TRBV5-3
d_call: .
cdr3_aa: CARSLFPLSGRRNYGYTF
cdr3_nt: TGTGCCAGAAGCTTGTTTCCACTTTCAGGGAGGAGGAACTATGGCTACACCTTC

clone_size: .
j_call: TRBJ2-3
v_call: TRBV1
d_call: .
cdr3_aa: CTSSQTSSTDTQYF
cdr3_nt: TGCACCAGCAGCCAAACTTCTAGCACAGATACGCAGTATTTT

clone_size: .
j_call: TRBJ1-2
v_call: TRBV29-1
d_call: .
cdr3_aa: CSTKLSGGNGYTF
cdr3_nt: TGCAGCACCAAACTGTCGGGGGGCAATGGCTACACCTTC

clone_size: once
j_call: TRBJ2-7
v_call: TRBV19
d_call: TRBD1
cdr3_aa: CASSMTGNSYEQYF
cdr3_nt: TGTGCCAGTAGTATGACAGGGAATTCCTACGAGCAGTACTTC

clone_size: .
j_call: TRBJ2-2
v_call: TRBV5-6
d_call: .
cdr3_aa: CASSLAAGGRTGELFF
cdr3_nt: TGTGCCAGCAGCTTGGCGGCAGGGGGGAGGACCGGGGAGCTGTTTTTT

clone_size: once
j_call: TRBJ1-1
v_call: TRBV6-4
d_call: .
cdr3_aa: CASSDSDNTEAFF
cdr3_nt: TGTGCCAGCAGTGACTCGGACAACACTGAAGCTTTCTTT

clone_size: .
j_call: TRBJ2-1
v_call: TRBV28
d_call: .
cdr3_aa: CASRIPMGGQFF
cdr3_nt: TGTGCCAGCAGAATCCCAATGGGGGGTCAGTTCTTC

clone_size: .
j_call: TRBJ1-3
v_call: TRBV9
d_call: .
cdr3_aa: CASSATIRSSGNTIYF
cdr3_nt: TGTGCCAGCAGCGCAACTATCCGGAGCTCTGGAAACACCATATATTTT

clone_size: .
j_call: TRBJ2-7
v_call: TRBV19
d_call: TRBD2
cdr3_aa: CASSSSGGYEQYF
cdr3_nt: TGTGCCAGTAGTTCAAGCGGGGGTTACGAGCAGTACTTC

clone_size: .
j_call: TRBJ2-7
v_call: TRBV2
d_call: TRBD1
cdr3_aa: CASSPDRSSSYEQYF
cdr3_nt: TGTGCCAGCAGTCCGGACAGGTCGAGCTCCTACGAGCAGTACTTC

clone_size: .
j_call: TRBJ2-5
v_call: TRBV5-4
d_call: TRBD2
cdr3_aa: CASSKGLAGEADLETQYF
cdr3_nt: TGTGCCAGCAGTAAAGGACTAGCGGGGGAGGCGGATTTGGAGACCCAGTACTTC

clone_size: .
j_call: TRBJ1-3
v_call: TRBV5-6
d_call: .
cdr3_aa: CASSPLEGRSGNTIYF
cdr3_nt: TGTGCCAGCTCCCCGTTGGAAGGACGCTCTGGAAACACCATATATTTT

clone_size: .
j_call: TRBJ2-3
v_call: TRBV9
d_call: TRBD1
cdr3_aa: CASSVGQGAYGDTQYF
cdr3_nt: TGTGCCAGCAGCGTGGGACAGGGGGCTTATGGAGATACGCAGTATTTT

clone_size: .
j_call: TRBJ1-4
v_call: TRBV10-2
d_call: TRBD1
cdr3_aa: CASSESWKGQGVTNEKLFF
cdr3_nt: TGCGCCAGCAGTGAGTCGTGGAAAGGACAGGGGGTCACTAATGAAAAACTGTTTTTT

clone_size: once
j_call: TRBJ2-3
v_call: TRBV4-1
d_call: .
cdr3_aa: CASSQDGVGGGTDTQYF
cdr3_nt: TGCGCCAGCAGCCAAGATGGTGTAGGGGGGGGCACAGATACGCAGTATTTT

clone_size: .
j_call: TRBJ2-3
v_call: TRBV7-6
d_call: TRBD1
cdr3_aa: CASSVRVGTGLDTQYF
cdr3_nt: TGTGCCAGCAGCGTAAGGGTAGGGACAGGCTTAGATACGCAGTATTTT